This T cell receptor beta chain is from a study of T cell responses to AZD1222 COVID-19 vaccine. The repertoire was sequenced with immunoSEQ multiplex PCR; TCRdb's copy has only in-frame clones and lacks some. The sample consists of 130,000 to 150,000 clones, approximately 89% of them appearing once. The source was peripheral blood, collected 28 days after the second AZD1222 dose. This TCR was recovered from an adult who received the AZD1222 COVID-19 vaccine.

CDR3 sequence (DNA): TGTGCCAGCAGCTTTAGGGGGGACAAGGCTTTCTTT. It translates to CASSFRGDKAFF. The chain carries TRBV7-6 and TRBJ1-1; the D gene is possibly TRBD1 (6 bases). Germline V gives CDR1 SGHVS, CDR2 FNYEAQ. The CDR3 is 12 residues long. Trimming left V 3 bases short and J 11 bases short, with 13 bases between.